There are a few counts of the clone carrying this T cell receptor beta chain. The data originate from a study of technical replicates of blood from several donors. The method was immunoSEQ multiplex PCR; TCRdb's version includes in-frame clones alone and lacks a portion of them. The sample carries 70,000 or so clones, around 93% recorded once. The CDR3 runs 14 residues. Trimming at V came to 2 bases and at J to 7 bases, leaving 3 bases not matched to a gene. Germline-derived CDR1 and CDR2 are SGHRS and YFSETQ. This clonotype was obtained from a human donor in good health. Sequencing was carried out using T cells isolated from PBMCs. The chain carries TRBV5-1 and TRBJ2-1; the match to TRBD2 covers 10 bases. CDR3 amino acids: CASSFPSGSNEQFF. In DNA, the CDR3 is TGCGCCAGCAGCTTCCCTAGCGGGAGTAATGAGCAGTTCTTC.